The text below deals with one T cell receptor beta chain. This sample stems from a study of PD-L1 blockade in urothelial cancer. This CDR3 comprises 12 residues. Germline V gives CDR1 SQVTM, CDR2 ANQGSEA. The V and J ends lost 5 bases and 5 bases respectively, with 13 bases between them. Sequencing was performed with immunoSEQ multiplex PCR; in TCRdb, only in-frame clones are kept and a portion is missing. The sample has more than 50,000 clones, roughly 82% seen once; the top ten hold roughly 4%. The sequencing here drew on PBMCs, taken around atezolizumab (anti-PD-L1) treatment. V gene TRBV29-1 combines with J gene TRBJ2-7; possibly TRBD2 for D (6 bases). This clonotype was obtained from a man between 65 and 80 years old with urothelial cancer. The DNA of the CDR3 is TGCAGCGTTACGGGACTCGCGGACGAGCAGTACTTC. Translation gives CSVTGLADEQYF.